The clone carrying this TCR beta chain was seen repeatedly, ten times or more. The CDR3 loop spans 12 amino acids. The V gene's germline CDR1 is PRHDT and CDR2 FYEKMQ (reference sequence). V lost 5 bases, J lost 2 bases, and 4 bases lay in between. This specimen belongs to a study of regulatory T cells in long-lasting Graves disease. To make TCR beta libraries, researchers used iRepertoire HTBI primers and Arm-PCR of CDR3 regions. TCRdb itself ran the multiplex PCR reads through MiXCR, one entry per CDR3 protein. The sample yields a few hundred thousand distinct CDR3 sequences, about 19% seen once. Regarding time point: newly diagnosed GD, antithyroid drugs for less than 3 months. Construction of the TCR library relied on RNA isolated from PBMCs. Criteria from the American Thyroid Association guidelines were applied to diagnose Graves' disease.

This sequence was found in a female donor with Graves disease. The chain carries TRBV13 and TRBJ1-3; unclear D gene. Here the sequenced sample was peripheral blood mononuclear cells (PBMCs), taken at new diagnosis, from a patient treated with antithyroid drugs. CDR3: CASSTTGNTIYF. The CDR3 DNA follows: TGTGCCAGCAGCACGACTGGAAACACCATATATTTT.